A selection of T cell receptor beta chains follows, all from one sample in a study of cytomegalovirus exposure and HLA in healthy donors. Sequencing used immunoSEQ multiplex PCR; TCRdb keeps in-frame clones, though not all of them. The sample records approximately 91,000 clones, around 67% being singletons. Specimen: PBMCs. These receptors were taken from a human donor in good health. Both conserved end residues are part of each CDR3. A D gene is named only where the DNA matches it firmly. For some rows the clone size is stated as once, few or many, or as a class when expanded; others skip it.

j_call: TRBJ1-1
v_call: TRBV5-4
clone_size: .
d_call: .
cdr3_aa: CASSLAGVLNTEAFF
cdr3_nt: TGTGCCAGCAGCTTGGCCGGTGTACTGAACACTGAAGCTTTCTTT

j_call: TRBJ2-5
v_call: TRBV9
clone_size: once
d_call: TRBD2
cdr3_aa: CASSVAPTARLVGGQETQYF
cdr3_nt: TGTGCCAGCAGCGTAGCTCCCACCGCCCGACTAGTCGGGGGGCAAGAGACCCAGTACTTC

j_call: TRBJ1-5
v_call: TRBV7-8
clone_size: .
d_call: .
cdr3_aa: CASSLDSSGNQPQHF
cdr3_nt: TGTGCCAGCAGCCTAGACAGCTCTGGCAATCAGCCCCAGCATTTT

j_call: TRBJ2-3
v_call: TRBV7-3
clone_size: .
d_call: TRBD2
cdr3_aa: CASSSGLARDTQYF
cdr3_nt: TGTGCCAGCAGCTCGGGACTAGCTCGGGATACGCAGTATTTT

j_call: TRBJ1-3
v_call: TRBV5-4
clone_size: .
d_call: TRBD1
cdr3_aa: CASSTDRVGNTIYF
cdr3_nt: TGTGCCAGCAGCACGGACAGGGTCGGAAACACCATATATTTT

j_call: TRBJ2-3
v_call: TRBV10-3
clone_size: .
d_call: TRBD2
cdr3_aa: CAIARGRGGGGETDTQYF
cdr3_nt: TGTGCCATCGCGAGAGGGAGGGGTGGTGGAGGCGAGACAGATACGCAGTATTTT

j_call: TRBJ2-1
v_call: TRBV4-3
clone_size: few
d_call: TRBD1
cdr3_aa: CASSLGQGSYNEQFF
cdr3_nt: TGCGCCAGCAGCCTGGGACAGGGAAGCTACAATGAGCAGTTCTTC

j_call: TRBJ2-7
v_call: TRBV4-3
clone_size: .
d_call: TRBD1
cdr3_aa: CASSQDDGNRGPEQYF
cdr3_nt: TGCGCCAGCAGCCAAGATGACGGAAACAGGGGCCCCGAGCAGTACTTC

j_call: TRBJ1-1
v_call: TRBV4-2
clone_size: .
d_call: .
cdr3_aa: CASSPMGGTEAFF
cdr3_nt: TGTGCCAGCAGCCCTATGGGGGGGACTGAAGCTTTCTTT

j_call: TRBJ2-5
v_call: TRBV5-6
clone_size: .
d_call: TRBD2
cdr3_aa: CASSLLAGRQETQYF
cdr3_nt: TGTGCCAGCAGCTTGTTAGCGGGGCGGCAAGAGACCCAGTACTTC

j_call: TRBJ2-3
v_call: TRBV11-2
clone_size: .
d_call: TRBD1
cdr3_aa: CASSLGRQGPTDTQYF
cdr3_nt: TGTGCCAGCAGCTTAGGAAGACAGGGACCCACAGATACGCAGTATTTT

j_call: TRBJ2-7
v_call: TRBV6-1
clone_size: .
d_call: TRBD1
cdr3_aa: CASSRGQGLHEQYF
cdr3_nt: TGTGCCAGCAGTAGGGGGCAGGGGTTGCACGAGCAGTACTTC

j_call: TRBJ1-5
v_call: TRBV30
clone_size: .
d_call: .
cdr3_aa: CAWSVRDRTLPSDGNQPQHF
cdr3_nt: TGTGCCTGGAGTGTACGCGACAGGACTTTACCCTCTGATGGAAATCAGCCCCAGCATTTT

j_call: TRBJ2-7
v_call: TRBV7-3
clone_size: .
d_call: .
cdr3_aa: CASSSIPYEQYF
cdr3_nt: TGTGCCAGCAGCTCAATCCCCTACGAGCAGTACTTC

j_call: TRBJ1-5
v_call: TRBV5-6
clone_size: .
d_call: TRBD1
cdr3_aa: CASSSGTGGTYSNQPQHF
cdr3_nt: TGTGCCAGCAGCTCAGGGACAGGGGGCACCTATAGCAATCAGCCCCAGCATTTT

j_call: TRBJ2-5
v_call: TRBV6-6
clone_size: .
d_call: TRBD2
cdr3_aa: CASSYRGGWETQYF
cdr3_nt: TGTGCCAGCAGTTACCGGGGGGGTTGGGAGACCCAGTACTTC

j_call: TRBJ2-5
v_call: TRBV7-2
clone_size: few
d_call: .
cdr3_aa: CASSRRETQYF
cdr3_nt: TGTGCCAGCAGCCGGAGGGAGACCCAGTACTTC

j_call: TRBJ1-2
v_call: TRBV6-5
clone_size: .
d_call: .
cdr3_aa: CASSYATGNYGYTF
cdr3_nt: TGTGCCAGCAGTTACGCGACAGGAAACTATGGCTACACCTTC

j_call: TRBJ2-7
v_call: TRBV5-1
clone_size: .
d_call: .
cdr3_aa: CASSLGTGREQYF
cdr3_nt: TGCGCCAGCAGCTTGGGTACAGGGCGCGAGCAGTACTTC

j_call: TRBJ1-3
v_call: TRBV7-9
clone_size: once
d_call: .
cdr3_aa: CASSLGGPGYYSGNTIYF
cdr3_nt: TGTGCCAGCAGCTTAGGAGGTCCAGGGTACTACTCTGGAAACACCATATATTTT

j_call: TRBJ1-1
v_call: TRBV5-5
clone_size: .
d_call: .
cdr3_aa: CASGPEVLNTEAFF
cdr3_nt: TGTGCCAGCGGACCGGAGGTTCTGAACACTGAAGCTTTCTTT

j_call: TRBJ2-1
v_call: TRBV2
clone_size: .
d_call: TRBD2
cdr3_aa: CASRERRGGPNEQFF
cdr3_nt: TGTGCCAGCAGGGAGCGGCGGGGGGGCCCGAATGAGCAGTTCTTC

j_call: TRBJ2-7
v_call: TRBV2
clone_size: .
d_call: .
cdr3_aa: CASRQGYEQYF
cdr3_nt: TGTGCCAGCAGGCAGGGCTACGAGCAGTACTTC

j_call: TRBJ1-5
v_call: TRBV5-8
clone_size: .
d_call: .
cdr3_aa: CASSSENQPQHF
cdr3_nt: TGTGCCAGCAGCTCGGAGAATCAGCCCCAGCATTTT

j_call: TRBJ1-1
v_call: TRBV7-9
clone_size: .
d_call: TRBD1
cdr3_aa: CASSPFRDRDFTEAFF
cdr3_nt: TGTGCCAGCAGCCCCTTTCGGGACAGGGATTTCACTGAAGCTTTCTTT

j_call: TRBJ2-2
v_call: TRBV4-3
clone_size: .
d_call: TRBD2
cdr3_aa: CASSRASGARGTGELFF
cdr3_nt: TGCGCCAGCAGCCGTGCTAGCGGGGCTCGGGGGACCGGGGAGCTGTTTTTT

j_call: TRBJ2-5
v_call: TRBV5-1
clone_size: .
d_call: .
cdr3_aa: CASSLEGQAIIPETQYF
cdr3_nt: TGCGCCAGCAGCTTGGAAGGACAAGCGATTATCCCCGAGACCCAGTACTTC